This TCR beta chain appears in the sequencing data of a study of vaccination and CD4 T cells after COVID-19. In the study overall: Sampling after COVID took place at a median of about 91 days (range 35 to 161) following diagnosis. Investigators took post-vaccine samples a median approximately 72 days after dose two, within a range of 14 to 241. Findings and limits, study-wide: Median SARS-CoV-2-reactive clonotype numbers went from 21 to 38; this increase was not significant.

This CDR3 region has 13 residues. CDR1 is MNHEY and CDR2 is SVGEGT in the germline V gene. V was clipped by 2 bases and J by 4 bases, with 8 bases between them. The sample's treatment: roughly 10-day PBMC culture with coronavirus spike peptide pools or control peptides (ViraFEST assay). PBMCs were cultured at two million per well with approximately 9.9 IU/ml IL-2 and 9.5 to 10 ug/ml peptide pools. Sequencing of the DNA from cultured CD4+ T cells was carried out with the Oncomine TCR Beta short-read assay. In TCRdb, the PCR reads were re-called with MiXCR into one record per CDR3 protein. The table shows some 16,000 distinct CDR3 sequences, with around 30% occurring only once. Worth noting for this clonotype: Its antigen remains unknown.

V usage is TRBV6-2 or TRBV6-3 and J usage is TRBJ1-1; no definite D call. The receptor comes from a human donor with COVID-19. The sequencing input was cultured CD4+ T cells from blood. Here the CDR3 reads CASSYLEITEAFF. DNA of the CDR3: TGTGCCAGCAGTTACCTGGAGATCACTGAAGCTTTCTTT.